This T cell receptor (beta chain) was sequenced for a study of graft-versus-host responses after intestinal transplantation. As concerns this clone: Antigen: not known.

The CDR3 is 14 residues long. Trimming removed 0 bases from V and 4 bases from J, with 7 bases in between. Germline values: CDR1 MNHEY, CDR2 SMNVEV (reference sequence). The repertoire was sequenced with immunoSEQ multiplex PCR; TCRdb's copy has only in-frame clones and lacks some. The data show about 110,000 clones, with 85% to 95% seen just once and 1% to 1.5% held by the top ten. This specimen consisted of unstimulated CD8+ T cells sorted from spleen or lymph node cells, obtained before transplant. This chain links TRBV27 with TRBJ2-1; D ambiguous. The sequence was obtained from a human donor who was the organ donor for an intestinal transplant. The CDR3 DNA follows: TGTGCCAGCAGTTTATCCCCGATTTACAATGAGCAGTTCTTC. Amino acid sequence: CASSLSPIYNEQFF.